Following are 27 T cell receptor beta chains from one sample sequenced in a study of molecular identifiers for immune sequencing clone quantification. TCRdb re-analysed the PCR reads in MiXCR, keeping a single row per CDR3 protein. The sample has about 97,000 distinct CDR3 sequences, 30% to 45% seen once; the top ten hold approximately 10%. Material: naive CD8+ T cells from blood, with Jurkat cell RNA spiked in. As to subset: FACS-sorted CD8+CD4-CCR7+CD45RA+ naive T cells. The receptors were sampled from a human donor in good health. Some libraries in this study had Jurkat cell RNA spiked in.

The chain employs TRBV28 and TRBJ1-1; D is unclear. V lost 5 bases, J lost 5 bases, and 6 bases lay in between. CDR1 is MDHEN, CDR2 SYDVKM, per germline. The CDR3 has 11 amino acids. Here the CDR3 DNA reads TGTGCCAGCAGTCCCCATACTGAAGCTTTCTTT. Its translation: CASSPHTEAFF.

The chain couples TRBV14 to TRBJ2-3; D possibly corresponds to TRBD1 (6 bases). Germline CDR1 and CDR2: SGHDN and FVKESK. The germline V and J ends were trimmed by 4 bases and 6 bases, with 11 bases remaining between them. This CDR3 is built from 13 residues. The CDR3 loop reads CASSLSGEDTQYF. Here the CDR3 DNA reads TGTGCCAGCAGCCTGTCAGGGGAGGATACGCAGTATTTT.

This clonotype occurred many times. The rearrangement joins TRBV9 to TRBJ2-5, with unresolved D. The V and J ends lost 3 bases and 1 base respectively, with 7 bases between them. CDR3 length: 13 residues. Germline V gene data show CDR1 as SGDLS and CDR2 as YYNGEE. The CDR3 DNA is TGTGCCAGCAGCGGGCAGTCCCAAGAGACCCAGTACTTC. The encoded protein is CASSGQSQETQYF.

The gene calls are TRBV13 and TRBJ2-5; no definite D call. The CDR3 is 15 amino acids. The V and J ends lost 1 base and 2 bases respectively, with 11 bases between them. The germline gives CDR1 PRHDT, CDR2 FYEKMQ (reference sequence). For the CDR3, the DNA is TGTGCCAGCAGCTTAGCCGGTCTTGCGCAAGAGACCCAGTACTTC. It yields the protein CASSLAGLAQETQYF.

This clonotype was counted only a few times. CDR3 sequence (DNA): TGTGCCAGCAGTGAATATTTGGCCAGCTCCTACGAGCAGTACTTC. Its protein is CASSEYLASSYEQYF. The V call is TRBV2, the J call TRBJ2-7; D unresolved. V lost 2 bases to trimming and J lost 0 bases, with 11 bases between them. This CDR3 is built from 15 residues. The V gene's germline CDR1 is SNHLY and CDR2 FYNNEI.

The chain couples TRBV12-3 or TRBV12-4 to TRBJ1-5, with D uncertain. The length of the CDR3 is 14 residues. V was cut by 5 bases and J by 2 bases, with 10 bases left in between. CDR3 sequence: CASSTGVGNQPQHF. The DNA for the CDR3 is TGTGCCAGCAGTACCGGGGTGGGCAATCAGCCCCAGCATTTT.

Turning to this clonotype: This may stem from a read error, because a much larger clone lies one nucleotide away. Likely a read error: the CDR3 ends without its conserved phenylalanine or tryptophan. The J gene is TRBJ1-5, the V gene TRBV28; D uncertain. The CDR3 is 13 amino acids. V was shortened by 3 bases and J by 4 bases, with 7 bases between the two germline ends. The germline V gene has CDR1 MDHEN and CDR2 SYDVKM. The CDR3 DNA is TGTGCCAGCAGTTTGCATGAAAATCAGCCCCAGCATTCT. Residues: CASSLHENQPQHS.

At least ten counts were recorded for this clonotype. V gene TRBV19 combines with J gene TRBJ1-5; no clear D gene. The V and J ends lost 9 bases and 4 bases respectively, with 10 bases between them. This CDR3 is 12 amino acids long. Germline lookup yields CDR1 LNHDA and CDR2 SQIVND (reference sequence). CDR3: CARGKDNQPQHF. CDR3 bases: TGTGCCAGAGGTAAAGATAATCAGCCCCAGCATTTT.

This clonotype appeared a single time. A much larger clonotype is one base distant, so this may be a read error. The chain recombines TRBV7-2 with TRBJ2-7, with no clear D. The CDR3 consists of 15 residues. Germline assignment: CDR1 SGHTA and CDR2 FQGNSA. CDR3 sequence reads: CASTEIQRSSYEQNF. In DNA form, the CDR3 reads TGTGCCAGCACCGAAATACAGAGAAGCTCCTACGAGCAGAACTTC. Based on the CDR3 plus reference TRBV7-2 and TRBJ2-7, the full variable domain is GAGVSQSPSNKVTEKGKDVELRCDPISGHTALYWYRQSLGQGLEFLIYFQGNSAPDKSGLPSDRFSAERTGGSVSTLTIQRTQQEDSAVYLCASTEIQRSSYEQNFGPGTRLTVT.

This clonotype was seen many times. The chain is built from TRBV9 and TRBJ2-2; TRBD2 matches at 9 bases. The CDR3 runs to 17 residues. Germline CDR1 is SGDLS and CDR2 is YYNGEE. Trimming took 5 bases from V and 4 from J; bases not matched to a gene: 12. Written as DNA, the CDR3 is TGTGCCAGCAGTCCGCCTACCGGGACTAGCAGCACCGGGGAGCTGTTTTTT. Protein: CASSPPTGTSSTGELFF. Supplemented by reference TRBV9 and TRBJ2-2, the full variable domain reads DSGVTQTPKHLITATGQRVTLRCSPRSGDLSVYWYQQSLDQGLQFLIQYYNGEERAKGNILERFSAQQFPDLHSELNLSSLELGDSALYFCASSPPTGTSSTGELFFGEGSRLTVL.

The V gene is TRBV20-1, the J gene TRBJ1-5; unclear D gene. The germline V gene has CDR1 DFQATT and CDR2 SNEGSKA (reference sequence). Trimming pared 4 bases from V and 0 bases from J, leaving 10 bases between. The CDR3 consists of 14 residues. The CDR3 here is CSATPWDSNQPQHF. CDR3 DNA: TGCAGTGCTACGCCTTGGGATAGCAATCAGCCCCAGCATTTT.

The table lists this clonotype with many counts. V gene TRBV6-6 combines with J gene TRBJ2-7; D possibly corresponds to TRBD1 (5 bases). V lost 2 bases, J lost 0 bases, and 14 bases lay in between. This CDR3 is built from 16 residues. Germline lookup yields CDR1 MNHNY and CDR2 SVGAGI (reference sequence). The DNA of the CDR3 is TGTGCCAGCAGTTACGGGGTAGGGGCGAGCTCCTACGAGCAGTACTTC. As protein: CASSYGVGASSYEQYF.

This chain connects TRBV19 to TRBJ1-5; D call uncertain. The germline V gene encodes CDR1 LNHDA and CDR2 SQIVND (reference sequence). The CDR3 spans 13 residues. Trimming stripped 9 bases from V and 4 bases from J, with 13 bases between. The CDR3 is CARSASVNQPQHF. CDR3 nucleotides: TGTGCCAGAAGTGCGAGCGTGAATCAGCCCCAGCATTTT.

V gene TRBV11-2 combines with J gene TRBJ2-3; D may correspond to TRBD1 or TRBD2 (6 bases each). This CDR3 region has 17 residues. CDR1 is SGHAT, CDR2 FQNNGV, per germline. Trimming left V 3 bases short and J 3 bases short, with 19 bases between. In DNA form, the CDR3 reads TGTGCCAGCAGCTTTGGAGGGGGTGTAAGCGTTACAGATACGCAGTATTTT. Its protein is CASSFGGGVSVTDTQYF. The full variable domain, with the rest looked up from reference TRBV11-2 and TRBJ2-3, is EAGVAQSPRYKIIEKRQSVAFWCNPISGHATLYWYQQILGQGPKLLIQFQNNGVVDDSQLPKDRFSAERLKGVDSTLKIQPAKLEDSAVYLCASSFGGGVSVTDTQYFGPGTRLTVL.

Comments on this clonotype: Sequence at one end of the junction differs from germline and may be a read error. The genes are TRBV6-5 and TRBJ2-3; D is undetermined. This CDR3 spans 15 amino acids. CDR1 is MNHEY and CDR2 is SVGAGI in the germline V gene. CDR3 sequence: CVSRPLLGYTDTQYF. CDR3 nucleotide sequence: TGTGTCAGCAGACCCCTCTTGGGGTACACAGATACGCAGTATTTT.

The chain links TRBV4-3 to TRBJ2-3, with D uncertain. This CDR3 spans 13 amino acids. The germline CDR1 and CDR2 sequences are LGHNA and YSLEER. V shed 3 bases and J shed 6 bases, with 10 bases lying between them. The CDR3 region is CASSQATLDTQYF. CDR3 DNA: TGCGCCAGCAGCCAGGCCACGTTGGATACGCAGTATTTT.

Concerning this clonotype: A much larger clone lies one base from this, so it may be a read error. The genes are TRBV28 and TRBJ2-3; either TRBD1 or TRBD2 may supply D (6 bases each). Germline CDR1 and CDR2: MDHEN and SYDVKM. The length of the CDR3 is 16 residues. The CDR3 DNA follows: TGTGCCAGCAGTTTAGCGGCCGGGGGCAGCACAGGTACGCAGTATTTT. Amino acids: CASSLAAGGSTGTQYF.

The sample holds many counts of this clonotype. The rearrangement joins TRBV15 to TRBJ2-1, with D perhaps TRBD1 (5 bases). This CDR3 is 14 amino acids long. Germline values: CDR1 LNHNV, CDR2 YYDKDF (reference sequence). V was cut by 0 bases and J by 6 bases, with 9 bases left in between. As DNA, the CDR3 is TGTGCCACCAGCAGAGATAAACAGGTCAATGAGCAGTTCTTC. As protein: CATSRDKQVNEQFF.

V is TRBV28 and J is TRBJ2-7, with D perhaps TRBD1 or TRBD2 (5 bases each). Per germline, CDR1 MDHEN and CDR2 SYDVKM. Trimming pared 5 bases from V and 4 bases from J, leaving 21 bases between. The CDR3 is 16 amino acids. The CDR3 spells CASSPTPGAKKYEQYF. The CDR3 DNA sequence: TGTGCCAGCAGTCCGACACCCGGGGCGAAAAAATACGAGCAGTACTTC.

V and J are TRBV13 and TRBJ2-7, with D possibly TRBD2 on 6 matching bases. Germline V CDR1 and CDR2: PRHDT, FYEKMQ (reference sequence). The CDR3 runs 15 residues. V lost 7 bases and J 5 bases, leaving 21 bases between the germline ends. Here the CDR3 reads CASNPITGVGDEQYF. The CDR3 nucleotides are TGTGCCAGCAACCCAATAACGGGAGTCGGCGACGAGCAGTACTTC.

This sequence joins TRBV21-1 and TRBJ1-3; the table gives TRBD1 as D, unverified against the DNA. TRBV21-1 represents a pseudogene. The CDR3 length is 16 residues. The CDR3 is CASSSYRGHSGNTIYF. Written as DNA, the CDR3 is TGTGCCAGCAGCAGCTACAGGGGGCACTCTGGAAACACCATATATTTT.

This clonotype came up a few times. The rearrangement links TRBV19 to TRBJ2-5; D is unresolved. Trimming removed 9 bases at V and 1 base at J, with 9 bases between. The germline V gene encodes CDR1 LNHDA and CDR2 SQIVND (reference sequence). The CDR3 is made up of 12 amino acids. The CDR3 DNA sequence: TGTGCCAGGTTCGGCTCCCAAGAGACCCAGTACTTC. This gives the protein CARFGSQETQYF.

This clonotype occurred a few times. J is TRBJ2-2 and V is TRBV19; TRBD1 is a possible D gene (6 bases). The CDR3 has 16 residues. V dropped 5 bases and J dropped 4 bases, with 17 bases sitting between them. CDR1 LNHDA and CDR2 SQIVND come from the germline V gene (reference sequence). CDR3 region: CASSFRTAIITGELFF. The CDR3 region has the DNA TGTGCCAGTAGTTTTCGGACAGCGATTATCACCGGGGAGCTGTTTTTT.

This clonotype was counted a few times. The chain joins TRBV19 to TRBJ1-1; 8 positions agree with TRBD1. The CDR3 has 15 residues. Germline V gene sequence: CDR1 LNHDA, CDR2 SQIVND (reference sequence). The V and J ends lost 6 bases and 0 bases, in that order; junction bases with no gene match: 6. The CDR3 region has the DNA TGTGCCAGTAGGACAGGGGTCCTCATGAACACTGAAGCTTTCTTT. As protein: CASRTGVLMNTEAFF.

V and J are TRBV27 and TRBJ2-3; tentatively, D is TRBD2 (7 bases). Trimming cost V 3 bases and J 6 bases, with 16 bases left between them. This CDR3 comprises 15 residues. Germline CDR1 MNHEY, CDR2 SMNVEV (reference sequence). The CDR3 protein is CASSFRTRGMDTQYF. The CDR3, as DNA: TGTGCCAGCAGTTTCAGGACTAGGGGGATGGATACGCAGTATTTT.

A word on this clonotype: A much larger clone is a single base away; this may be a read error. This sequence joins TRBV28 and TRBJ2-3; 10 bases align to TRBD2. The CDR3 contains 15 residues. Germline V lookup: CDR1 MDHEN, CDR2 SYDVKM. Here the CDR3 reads CASRYLAGVPDTQNF. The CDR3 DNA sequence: TGTGCCAGCAGATATCTAGCGGGAGTTCCGGATACGCAGAATTTT.

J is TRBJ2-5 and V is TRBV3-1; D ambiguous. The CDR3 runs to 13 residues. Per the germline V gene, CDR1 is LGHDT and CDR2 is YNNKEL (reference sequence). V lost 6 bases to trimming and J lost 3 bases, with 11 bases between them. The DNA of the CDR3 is TGTGCCAGCAGTCTCTCGTTAGAAGAGACCCAGTACTTC. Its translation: CASSLSLEETQYF.